The 29 T cell receptor beta chains in this list originate from one sample, sequenced in a study of cytomegalovirus exposure and HLA in healthy donors. 60 Vbeta and 13 Jbeta primers were used in PCR. Here immunoSEQ multiplex PCR was the method, and the copy in TCRdb shows in-frame clones only, minus some. The sample holds around 130,000 clones, more than 80% seen once. Sequencing was carried out using PBMCs. Source of these receptors: a woman in her 40s in good health and CMV-seropositive.

This chain uses TRBV10-3 with TRBJ1-1; maybe TRBD1 (6 bases). Trimming removed 0 bases at V and 2 bases at J, with 19 bases between. CDR1 and CDR2 from the germline V gene are ENHRY and SYGVKD. The CDR3 length is 18 residues. The CDR3, as DNA: TGTGCCATCAGTGAGTCTGGGGGGGAGCGGGACACCAACACTGAAGCTTTCTTT. Translated: CAISESGGERDTNTEAFF.

In this sample, this clone turned up once. The V call is TRBV2, the J call TRBJ2-1; the D gene is possibly TRBD2 (5 bases). The germline V gene has CDR1 SNHLY and CDR2 FYNNEI. The length of the CDR3 is 13 residues. Trimming removed 10 bases from V and 5 bases from J, with 15 bases in between. The CDR3 DNA sequence: TGTGCCATCACGTCACTAGTTAACAATGAGCAGTTCTTC. It translates to CAITSLVNNEQFF.

This chain connects TRBV14 to TRBJ2-3; 8 positions agree with TRBD2. The J segment lost 2 bases and the V segment lost 3 bases, leaving 10 bases of the junction unmatched. The CDR3 has 17 residues. CDR1 and CDR2 from the germline V gene are SGHDN and FVKESK. The CDR3 sequence: CASSHYISGSYTDTQYF. CDR3 sequence (DNA): TGTGCCAGCAGCCACTATATCAGCGGGAGTTACACAGATACGCAGTATTTT.

The rearrangement links TRBV14 to TRBJ2-7; tentative D call: TRBD2 (6 bases). The CDR3 loop spans 14 amino acids. Germline V gene sequence: CDR1 SGHDN, CDR2 FVKESK. The V and J ends lost 4 bases and 4 bases respectively, with 14 bases between them. CDR3 DNA sequence: TGTGCCAGCAGCCTCACCGGGAGTCGGTACGAGCAGTACTTC. This translates into CASSLTGSRYEQYF.

To note about this clone: A read error may produce the germline difference seen at one junction end. This chain connects TRBV7-9 to TRBJ1-4, with 9 bases that match TRBD1. CDR3 size: 15 residues. Per the germline V gene, CDR1 is SEHNR and CDR2 is FQNEAQ (reference sequence). The CDR3 sequence: CSSSLRTGEEVKLFF. For the CDR3, the DNA is TGTTCCAGCAGTCTTCGGACAGGGGAAGAGGTAAAACTGTTTTTT. Filled out from reference TRBV7-9 and TRBJ1-4, the complete variable domain reads DTGVSQNPRHKITKRGQNVTFRCDPISEHNRLYWYRQTLGQGPEFLTYFQNEAQLEKSRLLSDRFSAERPKGSFSTLEIQRTEQGDSAMYLCSSSLRTGEEVKLFFGSGTQLSVL.

The V gene is TRBV9, the J gene TRBJ2-5, with D perhaps TRBD2 (6 bases). V was trimmed by 0 bases and J by 5 bases, leaving 20 bases between them. This CDR3 is built from 17 residues. Germline-derived CDR1 and CDR2 are SGDLS and YYNGEE. The CDR3 nucleotides read TGTGCCAGCAGCGTAGGGATGGGGATGGAGGGGTTGGAGACCCAGTACTTC. Translation: CASSVGMGMEGLETQYF.

This clone was counted a single time. The V gene is TRBV7-8, the J gene TRBJ2-7; weak D call: TRBD2 (6 bases). V was cut by 5 bases and J by 0 bases, with 11 bases left in between. Germline CDR1 and CDR2: SGHVS and FQNEAQ. The CDR3 covers 14 residues. In nucleotides, the CDR3 is TGTGCCAGCAGCACGAGGACTAACTCCTACGAGCAGTACTTC. Protein: CASSTRTNSYEQYF.

The chain links TRBV29-1 to TRBJ2-5; D uncertain. Germline CDR1 and CDR2: SQVTM and ANQGSEA. Trimming took 2 bases from V and 4 from J, leaving 11 bases between them. This CDR3 has 13 amino acids. The CDR3 sequence: CSVEQTARETQYF. As DNA, the CDR3 is TGCAGCGTTGAACAGACGGCTAGAGAGACCCAGTACTTC.

This chain joins TRBV11-1 and TRBJ2-5; D might be TRBD1 (6 bases). The CDR3 totals 16 residues. Germline V gene lookup returns CDR1 SGHAT and CDR2 FQDESV (reference sequence). The ends were cut back, 1 base at V and 6 bases at J, with 18 bases in the middle. DNA for the CDR3: TGTGCCAGCAGCTTAGTTACTACAGGGACGGATAAGACCCAGTACTTC. Amino acid sequence: CASSLVTTGTDKTQYF.

This rearrangement joins TRBV29-1 to TRBJ1-1; maybe TRBD1 (5 bases). Germline loops: CDR1 SQVTM, CDR2 ANQGSEA. CDR3 length equals 15 residues. V was shortened by 3 bases and J by 5 bases, with 19 bases between the two germline ends. The CDR3 DNA reads as TGCAGCGTTGAGGCTTTAAGGGGTGGTTCGACTGAAGCTTTCTTT. This gives the protein CSVEALRGGSTEAFF.

V usage is TRBV5-1 and J usage is TRBJ2-5, with D hard to call. V dropped 5 bases and J dropped 4 bases, with 21 bases sitting between them. The CDR3 extends over 16 amino acids. Germline CDR1 and CDR2: SGHRS and YFSETQ. For the CDR3, the DNA is TGCGCCAGCAGGCCTGGAAGCGCGCATCTTGGAGAGACCCAGTACTTC. Protein product: CASRPGSAHLGETQYF.

In this sample, this clone turned up a few times. This CDR3 is CAISPGLAGGSKNIQYF. CDR3 nucleotide sequence: TGTGCCATCAGCCCGGGACTAGCGGGGGGGTCCAAAAACATTCAGTACTTC. This sequence joins TRBV10-3 and TRBJ2-4, with TRBD2 matching over 16 bases. The CDR3 runs 17 residues. CDR1 and CDR2 from the germline V gene are ENHRY and SYGVKD. Trimming at V came to 6 bases and at J to 2 bases, leaving 4 bases not matched to a gene.

The gene calls are TRBV28 and TRBJ2-1; TRBD1 is a possible D gene (5 bases). Germline V gene data show CDR1 as MDHEN and CDR2 as SYDVKM. There are 15 residues in the CDR3. The V end was cut by 3 bases, the J end by 4 bases, with 13 bases between. The CDR3 bases are TGTGCCAGCAGTTTCCAGGGCGGCCTTTACAATGAGCAGTTCTTC. Translation: CASSFQGGLYNEQFF.

The chain combines TRBV6-6 with TRBJ1-1; possible D gene TRBD1, 6 bases. This CDR3 contains 14 residues. Germline V gene data show CDR1 as MNHNY and CDR2 as SVGAGI (reference sequence). The ends were cut back, 0 bases at V and 6 bases at J, with 11 bases in the middle. This CDR3 is CASSYSPTGPEAFF. CDR3 coding DNA: TGTGCCAGCAGTTACTCGCCGACAGGTCCTGAAGCTTTCTTT.

The rearrangement joins TRBV18 to TRBJ1-2; D remains unclear. Germline V gene data show CDR1 as KGHSH and CDR2 as LQKENI. This CDR3 region has 12 residues. Trimming left V 6 bases short and J 4 bases short, with 9 bases between. The CDR3, as DNA: TGTGCCAGCTCTGGTGGCACCTATGGCTACACCTTC. Translation gives CASSGGTYGYTF.

This clone was counted between two and nine times. This chain connects TRBV7-2 to TRBJ2-7, with D unresolved. Germline V gene lookup returns CDR1 SGHTA and CDR2 FQGNSA. V lost 3 bases to trimming and J lost 1 base, with 7 bases between them. The CDR3 runs 13 residues. In nucleotides, the CDR3 is TGTGCCAGCAGCTTGGTCAGTTCCTACGAGCAGTACTTC. Translated, it gives CASSLVSSYEQYF.

V is TRBV9 and J is TRBJ2-2; D gene unclear. Trimming stripped 0 bases from V and 6 bases from J, with 12 bases between. Germline values: CDR1 SGDLS, CDR2 YYNGEE. The CDR3 contains 15 residues. CDR3: CASSVGPTSAGELFF. The CDR3 DNA is TGTGCCAGCAGCGTAGGCCCCACCAGCGCCGGGGAGCTGTTTTTT. Looking up the rest from reference TRBV9 and TRBJ2-2 gives the full variable domain: DSGVTQTPKHLITATGQRVTLRCSPRSGDLSVYWYQQSLDQGLQFLIQYYNGEERAKGNILERFSAQQFPDLHSELNLSSLELGDSALYFCASSVGPTSAGELFFGEGSRLTVL.

The rearrangement joins TRBV5-1 to TRBJ1-1; 10 bases align to TRBD1. The ends lost 4 bases at V and 6 bases at J; junction bases unmatched: 6. The CDR3 is 14 amino acids. The V gene's germline CDR1 is SGHRS and CDR2 YFSETQ. In nucleotides, the CDR3 is TGCGCCAGCAGCCTCGAGGGGACAGGGGCTGAAGCTTTCTTT. This translates into CASSLEGTGAEAFF.

The chain combines TRBV5-1 with TRBJ2-1, with TRBD2 matching over 7 bases. This CDR3 has 14 residues. The germline gives CDR1 SGHRS, CDR2 YFSETQ. Trimming removed 3 bases from V and 5 bases from J; junction bases left unmatched: 5. CDR3 sequence: CASSSSGNNNEQFF. CDR3 coding DNA: TGCGCCAGCAGCTCGAGCGGGAATAACAATGAGCAGTTCTTC.

The V gene is TRBV5-1, the J gene TRBJ1-1, with D uncertain. Trimming took off 0 bases at V and 0 bases at J, with 9 bases between the two ends. Germline CDR1 reads SGHRS; CDR2 reads YFSETQ. The CDR3 is made up of 15 amino acids. CDR3 protein: CASSLETNVNTEAFF. In DNA, the CDR3 is TGCGCCAGCAGCTTGGAGACAAACGTGAACACTGAAGCTTTCTTT.

The chain joins TRBV7-9 to TRBJ2-1; TRBD2 agrees at 13 bases. The V and J ends lost 5 bases and 1 base, in that order; junction bases with no gene match: 5. The CDR3 has 17 amino acids. CDR1 is SEHNR and CDR2 is FQNEAQ in the germline V gene (reference sequence). CDR3 in amino acids: CASSRTSGGASYNEQFF. CDR3 DNA: TGTGCCAGCAGCCGAACTAGCGGGGGGGCGTCCTACAATGAGCAGTTCTTC. The entire variable domain, with the rest obtained from reference TRBV7-9 and TRBJ2-1, is as follows: DTGVSQNPRHKITKRGQNVTFRCDPISEHNRLYWYRQTLGQGPEFLTYFQNEAQLEKSRLLSDRFSAERPKGSFSTLEIQRTEQGDSAMYLCASSRTSGGASYNEQFFGPGTRLTVL.

The gene calls are TRBV5-1 and TRBJ2-3; TRBD2 matches at 8 bases. There are 14 residues in the CDR3. The V segment lost 4 bases and the J segment 6 bases; nucleotides outside the gene matches: 7. The germline V gene encodes CDR1 SGHRS and CDR2 YFSETQ. The CDR3 DNA reads TGCGCCAGCAGCGGGACGGGGGGGCCGGATACGCAGTATTTT. Protein sequence: CASSGTGGPDTQYF.

V usage is TRBV7-2 and J usage is TRBJ2-7, with D uncertain. The germline V and J ends were trimmed by 3 bases and 0 bases, with 3 bases remaining between them. This CDR3 is 12 amino acids long. Germline V gene data show CDR1 as SGHTA and CDR2 as FQGNSA. The CDR3 spells CASSFSSYEQYF. CDR3 nucleotide sequence: TGTGCCAGCAGCTTCAGCTCCTACGAGCAGTACTTC. Filled out from reference TRBV7-2 and TRBJ2-7, the complete variable domain reads GAGVSQSPSNKVTEKGKDVELRCDPISGHTALYWYRQSLGQGLEFLIYFQGNSAPDKSGLPSDRFSAERTGGSVSTLTIQRTQQEDSAVYLCASSFSSYEQYFGPGTRLTVT.

The CDR3 DNA reads as TGTGCCAGCCAAGAAGGGGGCTTACAAAACTATGGCTACACCTTC. Translating it yields CASQEGGLQNYGYTF. The J gene is TRBJ1-2, the V gene TRBV2, with 7 bases that match TRBD1. There are 15 residues in the CDR3. The V and J ends lost 8 bases and 2 bases, in that order; junction bases with no gene match: 11. In germline, CDR1 is SNHLY, CDR2 FYNNEI.

This chain connects TRBV5-4 to TRBJ1-2; 7 bases align to TRBD1. CDR3 length: 14 amino acids. Germline assignment: CDR1 SGHNT and CDR2 YYREEE (reference sequence). V shed 4 bases and J 5 bases; nucleotides not matched to a gene: 8. The CDR3 sequence is CASSPPGTEYGYTF. As DNA, the CDR3 is TGTGCCAGCAGCCCGCCCGGGACAGAATATGGCTACACCTTC. Filled out from reference TRBV5-4 and TRBJ1-2, the complete variable domain reads ETGVTQSPTHLIKTRGQQVTLRCSSQSGHNTVSWYQQALGQGPQFIFQYYREEENGRGNFPPRFSGLQFPNYSSELNVNALELDDSALYLCASSPPGTEYGYTFGSGTRLTVV.

The chain employs TRBV5-1 and TRBJ2-5; 10 nucleotides align to TRBD2. The V gene's germline CDR1 is SGHRS and CDR2 YFSETQ. Germline trimming cut 7 bases from V and 3 bases from J; bases unmatched to any gene: 6. The CDR3 has 14 amino acids. The chain's CDR3 is CASGRSGGEETQYF. Here the CDR3 DNA reads TGCGCCAGCGGGAGGAGCGGGGGGGAAGAGACCCAGTACTTC. The full variable domain, rest sourced from reference TRBV5-1 and TRBJ2-5, is KAGVTQTPRYLIKTRGQQVTLSCSPISGHRSVSWYQQTPGQGLQFLFEYFSETQRNKGNFPGRFSGRQFSNSRSEMNVSTLELGDSALYLCASGRSGGEETQYFGPGTRLLVL.

The chain uses TRBV28 and TRBJ2-6, with a possible D match to TRBD1 (5 bases). V shed 8 bases and J shed 2 bases, with 13 bases lying between them. Germline CDR1 MDHEN, CDR2 SYDVKM. There are 15 residues in the CDR3. The DNA of the CDR3 is TGTGCCAGCGGCAGGGAACCGGCTGGGGCCAACGTCCTGACTTTC. This gives the protein CASGREPAGANVLTF. Based on the CDR3 plus reference TRBV28 and TRBJ2-6, the full variable domain is DVKVTQSSRYLVKRTGEKVFLECVQDMDHENMFWYRQDPGLGLRLIYFSYDVKMKEKGDIPEGYSVSREKKERFSLILESASTNQTSMYLCASGREPAGANVLTFGAGSRLTVL.

The chain recombines TRBV10-3 with TRBJ1-1, with TRBD1 matching over 9 bases. The CDR3 has 14 residues. With 4 bases clipped from V and 8 bases from J, the junction kept 8 bases outside the gene matches. The V gene's germline CDR1 is ENHRY and CDR2 SYGVKD. CDR3 loop: CAISGGGTGHEAFF. As DNA, the CDR3 is TGTGCCATCAGTGGCGGCGGGACAGGGCACGAAGCTTTCTTT.

The V and J genes are TRBV28 and TRBJ1-5, with TRBD1 identical over 8 bases. CDR3 length equals 16 residues. Unmatched junction bases numbered 8, after V lost 5 bases and J lost 2 bases. Germline V gives CDR1 MDHEN, CDR2 SYDVKM. The CDR3 spells CASSATGGRGNQPQHF. The CDR3 DNA reads TGTGCCAGCAGTGCAACAGGGGGTCGCGGCAATCAGCCCCAGCATTTT.